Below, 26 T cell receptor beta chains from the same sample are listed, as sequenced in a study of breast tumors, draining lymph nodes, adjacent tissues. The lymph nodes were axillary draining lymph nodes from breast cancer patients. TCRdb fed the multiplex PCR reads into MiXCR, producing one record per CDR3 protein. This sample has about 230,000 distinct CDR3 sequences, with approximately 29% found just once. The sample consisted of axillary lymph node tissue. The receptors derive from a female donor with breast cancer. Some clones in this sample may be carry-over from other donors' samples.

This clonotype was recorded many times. CDR3 residues: CASSPRQGVSYNEQFF. CDR3 nucleotide sequence: TGTGCCAGCAGCCCGAGACAGGGGGTCTCCTACAATGAGCAGTTCTTC. The rearrangement joins TRBV7-9 to TRBJ2-1, with 9 bases matching TRBD1. From germline, CDR1 is SEHNR and CDR2 FQNEAQ (reference sequence). V trimming: 5 bases; J trimming: 0 bases; junction bases outside the gene matches: 5. This CDR3 is built from 16 residues.

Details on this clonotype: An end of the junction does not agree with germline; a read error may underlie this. CDR3 sequence (DNA): TGTGCCAGCAGTGACGACCTCCCTCTAGCCAAAAGCATTCAGTACTTC. This translates into CASSDDLPLAKSIQYF. This chain joins TRBV2 and TRBJ2-4; D perhaps matches TRBD2 (5 bases). Germline values: CDR1 SNHLY, CDR2 FYNNEI. The CDR3 has 16 residues.

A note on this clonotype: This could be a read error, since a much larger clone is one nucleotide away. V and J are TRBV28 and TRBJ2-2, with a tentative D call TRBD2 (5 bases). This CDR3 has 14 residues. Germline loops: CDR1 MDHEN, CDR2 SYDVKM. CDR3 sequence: CASKVIADTGEPFF. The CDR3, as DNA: TGTGCCAGCAAGGTGATAGCAGACACCGGGGAGCCGTTTTTT.

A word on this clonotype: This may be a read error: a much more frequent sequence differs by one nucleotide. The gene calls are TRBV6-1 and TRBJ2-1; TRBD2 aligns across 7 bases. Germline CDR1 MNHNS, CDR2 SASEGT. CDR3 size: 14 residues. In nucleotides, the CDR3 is TGTGCCAGCAGTGAGGGGCTAGCGGCCGTTCAGCAGCTCTTC. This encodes CASSEGLAAVQQLF.

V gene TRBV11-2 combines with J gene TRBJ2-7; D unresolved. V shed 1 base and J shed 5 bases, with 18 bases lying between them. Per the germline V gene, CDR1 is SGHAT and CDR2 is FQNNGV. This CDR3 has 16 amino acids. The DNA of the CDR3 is TGTGCCAGCAGCTTAGTTCTTCACCAAGAGGCCGACGAGCAGTACTTC. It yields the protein CASSLVLHQEADEQYF.

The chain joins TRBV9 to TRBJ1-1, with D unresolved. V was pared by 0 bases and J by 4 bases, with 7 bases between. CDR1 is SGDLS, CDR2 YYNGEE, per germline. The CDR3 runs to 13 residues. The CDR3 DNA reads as TGTGCCAGCAGCGTAGCCCTCTTCACTGAAGCTTTCTTT. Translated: CASSVALFTEAFF.

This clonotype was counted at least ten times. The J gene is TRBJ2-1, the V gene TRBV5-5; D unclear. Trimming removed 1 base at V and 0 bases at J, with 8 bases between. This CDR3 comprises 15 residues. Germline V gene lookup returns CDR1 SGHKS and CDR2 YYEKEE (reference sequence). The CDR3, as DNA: TGTGCCAGCAGCTTGTCGGTTAGCTCCTACAATGAGCAGTTCTTC. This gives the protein CASSLSVSSYNEQFF.

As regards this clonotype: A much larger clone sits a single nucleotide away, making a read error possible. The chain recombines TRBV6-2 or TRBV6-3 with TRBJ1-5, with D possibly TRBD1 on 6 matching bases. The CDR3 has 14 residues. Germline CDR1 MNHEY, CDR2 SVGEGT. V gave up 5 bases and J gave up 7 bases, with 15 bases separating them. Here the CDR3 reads CASSPNRAEQPQHF. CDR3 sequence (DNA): TGTGCCAGCAGTCCTAACAGGGCGGAGCAGCCCCAGCATTTT.

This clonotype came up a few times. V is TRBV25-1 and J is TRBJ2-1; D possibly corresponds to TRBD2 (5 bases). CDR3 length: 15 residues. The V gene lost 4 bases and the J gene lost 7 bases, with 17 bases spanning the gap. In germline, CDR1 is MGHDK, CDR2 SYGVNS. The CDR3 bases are TGTGCCAGCAGTGGTGAGAGGGAAGGCCGGAATGAGCAGTTCTTC. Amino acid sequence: CASSGEREGRNEQFF.

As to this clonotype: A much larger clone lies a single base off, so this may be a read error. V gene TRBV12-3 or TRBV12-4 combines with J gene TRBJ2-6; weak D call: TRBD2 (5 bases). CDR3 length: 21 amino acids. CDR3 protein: CASGSSVFVRTRGSGANVLTF. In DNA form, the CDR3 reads TGTGCTAGTGGTTCTAGTGTATTTGTCCGAACACGGGGCTCTGGGGCCAACGTCCTGACTTTC.

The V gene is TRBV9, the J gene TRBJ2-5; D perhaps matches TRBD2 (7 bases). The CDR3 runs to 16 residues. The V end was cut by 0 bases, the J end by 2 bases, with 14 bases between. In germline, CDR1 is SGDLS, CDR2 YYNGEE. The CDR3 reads CASSVVRGGGQETQYF. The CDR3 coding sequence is TGTGCCAGCAGCGTAGTTCGAGGGGGGGGACAAGAGACCCAGTACTTC.

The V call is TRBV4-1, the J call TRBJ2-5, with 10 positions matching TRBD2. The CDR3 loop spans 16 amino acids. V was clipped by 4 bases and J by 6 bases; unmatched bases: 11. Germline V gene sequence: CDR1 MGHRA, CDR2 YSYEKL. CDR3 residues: CASSPGLAGATKTQYF. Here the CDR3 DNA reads TGCGCCAGCAGCCCAGGGCTAGCGGGAGCGACGAAGACCCAGTACTTC.

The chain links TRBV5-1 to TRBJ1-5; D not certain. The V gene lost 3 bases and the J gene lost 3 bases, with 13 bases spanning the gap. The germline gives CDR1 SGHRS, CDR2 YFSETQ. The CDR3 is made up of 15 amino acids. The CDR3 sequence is CASSSPRRTNQPQHF. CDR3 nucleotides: TGCGCCAGCAGCTCCCCGCGCAGGACCAATCAGCCCCAGCATTTT.

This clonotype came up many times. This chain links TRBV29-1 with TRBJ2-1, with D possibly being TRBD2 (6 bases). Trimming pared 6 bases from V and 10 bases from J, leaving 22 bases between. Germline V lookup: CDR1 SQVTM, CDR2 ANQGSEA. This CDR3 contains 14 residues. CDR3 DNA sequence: TGCAGCGTCCCCGGAGGGCCGTCCCCCACAGAGCAGTTCTTC. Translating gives CSVPGGPSPTEQFF.

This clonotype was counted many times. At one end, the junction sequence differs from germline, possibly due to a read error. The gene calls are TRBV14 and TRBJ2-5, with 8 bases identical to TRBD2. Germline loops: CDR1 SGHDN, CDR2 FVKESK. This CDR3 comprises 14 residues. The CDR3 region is CASSQPGLVQTQSF. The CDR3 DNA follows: TGTGCCAGCAGCCAGCCGGGACTAGTACAGACCCAGTCCTTC. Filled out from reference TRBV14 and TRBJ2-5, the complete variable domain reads EAGVTQFPSHSVIEKGQTVTLRCDPISGHDNLYWYRRVMGKEIKFLLHFVKESKQDESGMPNNRFLAERTGGTYSTLKVQPAELEDSGVYFCASSQPGLVQTQSFGPGTRLLVL.

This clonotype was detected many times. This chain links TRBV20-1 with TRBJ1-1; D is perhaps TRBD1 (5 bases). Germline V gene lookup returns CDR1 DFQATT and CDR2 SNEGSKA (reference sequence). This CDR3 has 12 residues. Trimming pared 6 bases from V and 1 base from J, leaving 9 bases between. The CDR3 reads CSATTGNTEAFF. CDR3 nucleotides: TGCAGTGCAACCACAGGGAACACTGAAGCTTTCTTT.

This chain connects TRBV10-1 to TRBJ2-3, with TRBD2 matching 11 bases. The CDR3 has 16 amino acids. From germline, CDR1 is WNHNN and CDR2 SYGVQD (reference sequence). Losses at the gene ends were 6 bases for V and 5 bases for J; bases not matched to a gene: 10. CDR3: CASRGGLAGGGDTQYF. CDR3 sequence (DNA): TGCGCCAGCAGGGGTGGCCTAGCGGGGGGAGGAGATACGCAGTATTTT.

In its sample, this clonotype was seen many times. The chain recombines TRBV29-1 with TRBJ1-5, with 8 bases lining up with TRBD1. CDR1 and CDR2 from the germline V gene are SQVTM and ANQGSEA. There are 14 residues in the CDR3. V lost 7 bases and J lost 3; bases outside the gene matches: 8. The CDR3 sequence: CSALTGGDNQPQHF. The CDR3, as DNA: TGCAGCGCCTTAACAGGGGGAGACAATCAGCCCCAGCATTTT.

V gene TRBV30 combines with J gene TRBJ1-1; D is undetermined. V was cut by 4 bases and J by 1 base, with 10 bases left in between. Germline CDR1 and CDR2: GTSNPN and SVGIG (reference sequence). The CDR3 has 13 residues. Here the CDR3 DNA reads TGTGCCTGGAACAGTGCCCCGAACACTGAAGCTTTCTTT. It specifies CAWNSAPNTEAFF.

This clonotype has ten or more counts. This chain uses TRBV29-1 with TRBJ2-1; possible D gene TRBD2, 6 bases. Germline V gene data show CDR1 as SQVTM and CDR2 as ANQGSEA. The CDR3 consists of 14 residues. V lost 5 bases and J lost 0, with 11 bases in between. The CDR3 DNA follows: TGCAGCGTTCGTCCCGGGGGCTCCTACAATGAGCAGTTCTTC. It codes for CSVRPGGSYNEQFF.

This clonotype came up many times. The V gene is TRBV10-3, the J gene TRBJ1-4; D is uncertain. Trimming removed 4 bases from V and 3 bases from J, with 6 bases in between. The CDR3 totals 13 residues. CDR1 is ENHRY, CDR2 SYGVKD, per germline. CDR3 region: CAISGGSNEKLFF. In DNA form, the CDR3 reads TGTGCCATCAGTGGGGGATCTAATGAAAAACTGTTTTTT.

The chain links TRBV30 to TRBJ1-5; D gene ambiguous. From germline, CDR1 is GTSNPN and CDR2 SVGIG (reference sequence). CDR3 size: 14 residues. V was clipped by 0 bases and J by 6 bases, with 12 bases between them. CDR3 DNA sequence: TGTGCCTGGAGTGTCGGCGGGTCCGGTCAGCCCCAGCATTTT. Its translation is CAWSVGGSGQPQHF.

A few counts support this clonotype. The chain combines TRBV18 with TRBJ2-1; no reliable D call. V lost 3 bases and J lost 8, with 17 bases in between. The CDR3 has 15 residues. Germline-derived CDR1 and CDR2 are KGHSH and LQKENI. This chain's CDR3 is CASSPSYIGLDEQFF. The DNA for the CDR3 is TGTGCCAGCTCACCTTCATACATAGGTTTAGATGAGCAGTTCTTC.

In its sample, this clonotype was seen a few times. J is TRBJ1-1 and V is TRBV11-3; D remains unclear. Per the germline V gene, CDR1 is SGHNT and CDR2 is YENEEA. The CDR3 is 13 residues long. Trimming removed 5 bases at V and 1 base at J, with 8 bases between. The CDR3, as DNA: TGTGCCAGCAGCGCCCAGCCGAACACTGAAGCTTTCTTT. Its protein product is CASSAQPNTEAFF.

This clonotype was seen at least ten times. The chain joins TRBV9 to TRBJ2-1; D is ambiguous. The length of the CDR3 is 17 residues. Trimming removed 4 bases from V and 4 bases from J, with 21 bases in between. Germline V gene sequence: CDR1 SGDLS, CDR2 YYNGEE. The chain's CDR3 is CASSPRVADPAYNEQFF. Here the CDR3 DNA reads TGTGCCAGCAGCCCGAGAGTGGCTGACCCAGCGTACAATGAGCAGTTCTTC. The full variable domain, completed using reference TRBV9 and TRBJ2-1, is DSGVTQTPKHLITATGQRVTLRCSPRSGDLSVYWYQQSLDQGLQFLIQYYNGEERAKGNILERFSAQQFPDLHSELNLSSLELGDSALYFCASSPRVADPAYNEQFFGPGTRLTVL.

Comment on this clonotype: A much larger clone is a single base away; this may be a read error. The CDR3 coding sequence is TGTGCCAGCCCCCTGGGGGTAGGGTACGCTCGGTACTTC. Protein product: CASPLGVGYARYF. The chain uses TRBV5-8 and TRBJ2-7, with D perhaps being TRBD1 or TRBD2 (5 bases each). CDR3 size: 13 residues. Trimming shortened V by 7 bases and J by 12 bases, and 23 bases separated the two germline ends. Per the germline V gene, CDR1 is SGHTS and CDR2 is YDEGEE. The variable domain in full, with the rest retrieved from reference TRBV5-8 and TRBJ2-7, is EAGVTQSPTHLIKTRGQQATLRCSPISGHTSVYWYQQALGLGLQFLLWYDEGEERNRGNFPPRFSGRQFPNYSSELNVNALELEDSALYLCASPLGVGYARYFGPGTRLTVT.